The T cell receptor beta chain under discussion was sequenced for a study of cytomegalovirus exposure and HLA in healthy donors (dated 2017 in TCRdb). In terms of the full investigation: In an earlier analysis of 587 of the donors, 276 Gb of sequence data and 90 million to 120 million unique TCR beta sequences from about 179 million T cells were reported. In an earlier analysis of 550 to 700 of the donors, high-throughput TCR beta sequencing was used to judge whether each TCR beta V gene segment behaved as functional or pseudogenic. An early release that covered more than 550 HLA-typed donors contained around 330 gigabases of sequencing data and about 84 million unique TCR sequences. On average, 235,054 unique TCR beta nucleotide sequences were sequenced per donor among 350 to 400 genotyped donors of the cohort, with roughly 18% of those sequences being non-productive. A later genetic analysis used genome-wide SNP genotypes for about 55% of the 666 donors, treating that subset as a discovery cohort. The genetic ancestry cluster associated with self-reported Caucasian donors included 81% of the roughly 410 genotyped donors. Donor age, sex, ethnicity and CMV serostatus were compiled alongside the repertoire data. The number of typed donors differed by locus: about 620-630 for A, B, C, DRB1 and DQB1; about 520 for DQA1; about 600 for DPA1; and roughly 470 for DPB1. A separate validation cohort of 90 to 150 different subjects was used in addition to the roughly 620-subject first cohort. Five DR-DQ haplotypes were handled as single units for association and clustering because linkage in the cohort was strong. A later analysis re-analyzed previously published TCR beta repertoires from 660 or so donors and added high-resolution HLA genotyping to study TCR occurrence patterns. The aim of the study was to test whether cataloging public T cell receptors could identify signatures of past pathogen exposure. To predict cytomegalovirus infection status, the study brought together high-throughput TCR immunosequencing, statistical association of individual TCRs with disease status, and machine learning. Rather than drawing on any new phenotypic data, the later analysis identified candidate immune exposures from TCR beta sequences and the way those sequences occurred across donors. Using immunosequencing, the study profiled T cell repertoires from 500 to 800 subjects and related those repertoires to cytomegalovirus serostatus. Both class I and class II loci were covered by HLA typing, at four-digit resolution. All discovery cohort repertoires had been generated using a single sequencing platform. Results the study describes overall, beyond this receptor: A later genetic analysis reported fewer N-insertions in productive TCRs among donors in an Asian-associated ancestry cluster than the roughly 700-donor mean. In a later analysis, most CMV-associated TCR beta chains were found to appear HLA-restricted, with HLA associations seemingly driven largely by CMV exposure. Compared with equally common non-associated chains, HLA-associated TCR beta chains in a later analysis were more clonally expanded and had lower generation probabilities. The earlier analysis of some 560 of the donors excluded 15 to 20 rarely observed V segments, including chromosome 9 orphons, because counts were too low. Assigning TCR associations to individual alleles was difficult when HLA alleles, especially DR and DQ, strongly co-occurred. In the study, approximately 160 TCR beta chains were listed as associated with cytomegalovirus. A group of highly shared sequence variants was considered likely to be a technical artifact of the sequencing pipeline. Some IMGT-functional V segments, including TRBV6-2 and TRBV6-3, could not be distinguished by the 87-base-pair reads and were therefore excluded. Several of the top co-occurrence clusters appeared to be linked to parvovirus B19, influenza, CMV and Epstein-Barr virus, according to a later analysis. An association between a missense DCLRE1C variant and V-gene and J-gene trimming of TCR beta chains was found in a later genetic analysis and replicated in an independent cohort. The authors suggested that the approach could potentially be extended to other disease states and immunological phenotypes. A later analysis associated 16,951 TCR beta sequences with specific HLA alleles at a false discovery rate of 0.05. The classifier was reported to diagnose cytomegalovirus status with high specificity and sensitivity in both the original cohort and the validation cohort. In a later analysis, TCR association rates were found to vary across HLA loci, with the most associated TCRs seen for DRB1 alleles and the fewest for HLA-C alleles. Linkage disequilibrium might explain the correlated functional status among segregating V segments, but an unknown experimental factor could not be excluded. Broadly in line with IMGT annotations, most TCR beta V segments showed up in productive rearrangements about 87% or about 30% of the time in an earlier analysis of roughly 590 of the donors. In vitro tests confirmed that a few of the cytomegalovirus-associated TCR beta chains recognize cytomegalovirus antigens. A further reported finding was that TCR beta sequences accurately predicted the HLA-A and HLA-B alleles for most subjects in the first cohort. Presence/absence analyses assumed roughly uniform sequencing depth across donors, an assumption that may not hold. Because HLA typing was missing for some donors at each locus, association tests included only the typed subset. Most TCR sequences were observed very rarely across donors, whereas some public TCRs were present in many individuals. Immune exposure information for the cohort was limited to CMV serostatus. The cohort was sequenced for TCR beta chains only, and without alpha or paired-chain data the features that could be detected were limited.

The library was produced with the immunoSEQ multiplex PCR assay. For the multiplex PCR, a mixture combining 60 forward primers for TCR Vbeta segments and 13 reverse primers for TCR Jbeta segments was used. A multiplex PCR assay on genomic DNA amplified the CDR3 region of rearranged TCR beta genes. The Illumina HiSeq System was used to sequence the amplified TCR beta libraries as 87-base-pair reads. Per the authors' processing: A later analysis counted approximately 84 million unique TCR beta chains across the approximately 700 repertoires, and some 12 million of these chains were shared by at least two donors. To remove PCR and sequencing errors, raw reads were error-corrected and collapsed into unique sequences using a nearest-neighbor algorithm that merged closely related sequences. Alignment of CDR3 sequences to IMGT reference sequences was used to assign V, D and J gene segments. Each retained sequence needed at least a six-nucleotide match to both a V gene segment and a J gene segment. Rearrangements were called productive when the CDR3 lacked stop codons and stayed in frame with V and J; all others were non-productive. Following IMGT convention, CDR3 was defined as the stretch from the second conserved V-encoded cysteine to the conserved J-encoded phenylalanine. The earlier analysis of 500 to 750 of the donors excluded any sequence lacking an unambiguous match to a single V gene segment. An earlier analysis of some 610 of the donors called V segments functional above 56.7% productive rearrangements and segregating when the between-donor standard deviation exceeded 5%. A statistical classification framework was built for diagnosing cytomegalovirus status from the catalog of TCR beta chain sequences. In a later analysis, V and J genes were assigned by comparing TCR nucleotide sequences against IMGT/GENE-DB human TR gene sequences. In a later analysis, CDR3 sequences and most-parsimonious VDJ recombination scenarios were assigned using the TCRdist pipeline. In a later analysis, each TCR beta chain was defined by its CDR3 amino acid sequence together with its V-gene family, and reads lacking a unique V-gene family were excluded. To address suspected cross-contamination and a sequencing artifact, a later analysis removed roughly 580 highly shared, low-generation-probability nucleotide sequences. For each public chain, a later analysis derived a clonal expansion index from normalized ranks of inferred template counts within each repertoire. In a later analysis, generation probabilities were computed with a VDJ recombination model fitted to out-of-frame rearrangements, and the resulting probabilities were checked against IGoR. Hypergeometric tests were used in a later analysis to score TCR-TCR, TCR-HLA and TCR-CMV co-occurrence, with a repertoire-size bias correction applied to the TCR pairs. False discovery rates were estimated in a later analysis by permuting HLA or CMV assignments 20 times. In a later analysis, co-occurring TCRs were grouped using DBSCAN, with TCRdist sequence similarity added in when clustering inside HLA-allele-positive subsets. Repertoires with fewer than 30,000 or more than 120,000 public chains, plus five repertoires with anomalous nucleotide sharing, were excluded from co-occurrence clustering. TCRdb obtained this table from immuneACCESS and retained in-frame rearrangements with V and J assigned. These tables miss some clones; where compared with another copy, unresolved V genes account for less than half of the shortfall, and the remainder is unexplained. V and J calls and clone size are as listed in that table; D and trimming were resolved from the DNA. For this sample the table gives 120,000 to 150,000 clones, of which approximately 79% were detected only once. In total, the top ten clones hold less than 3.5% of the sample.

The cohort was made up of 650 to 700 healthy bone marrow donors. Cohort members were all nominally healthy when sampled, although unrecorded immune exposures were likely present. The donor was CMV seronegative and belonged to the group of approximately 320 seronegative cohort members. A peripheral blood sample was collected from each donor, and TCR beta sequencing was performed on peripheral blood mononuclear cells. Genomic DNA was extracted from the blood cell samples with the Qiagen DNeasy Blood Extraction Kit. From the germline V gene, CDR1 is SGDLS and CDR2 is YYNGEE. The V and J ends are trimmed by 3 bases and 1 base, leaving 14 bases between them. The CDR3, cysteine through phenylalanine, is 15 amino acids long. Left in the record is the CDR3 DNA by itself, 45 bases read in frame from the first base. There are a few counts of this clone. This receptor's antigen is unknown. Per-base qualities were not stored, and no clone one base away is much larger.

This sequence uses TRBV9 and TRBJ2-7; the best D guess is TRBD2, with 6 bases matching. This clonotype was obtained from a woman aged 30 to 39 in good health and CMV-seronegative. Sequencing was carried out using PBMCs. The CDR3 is CASSETREGSYEQYF. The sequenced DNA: TGTGCCAGCAGCGAGACTAGAGAGGGGTCCTACGAGCAGTACTTC.